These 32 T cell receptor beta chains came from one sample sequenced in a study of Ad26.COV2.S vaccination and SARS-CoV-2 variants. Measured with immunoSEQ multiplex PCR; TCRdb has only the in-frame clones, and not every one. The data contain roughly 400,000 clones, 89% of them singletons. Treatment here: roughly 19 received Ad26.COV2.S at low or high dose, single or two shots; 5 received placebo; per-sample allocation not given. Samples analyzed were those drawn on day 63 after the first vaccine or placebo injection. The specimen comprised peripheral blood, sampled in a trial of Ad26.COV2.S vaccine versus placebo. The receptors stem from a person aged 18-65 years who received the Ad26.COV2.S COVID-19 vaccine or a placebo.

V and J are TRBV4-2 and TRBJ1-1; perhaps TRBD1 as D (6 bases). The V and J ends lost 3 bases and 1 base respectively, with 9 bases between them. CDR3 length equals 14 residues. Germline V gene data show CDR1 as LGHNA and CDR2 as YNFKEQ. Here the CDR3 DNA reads TGTGCCAGCAGCCACCCGACAGGGAACACTGAAGCTTTCTTT. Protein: CASSHPTGNTEAFF.

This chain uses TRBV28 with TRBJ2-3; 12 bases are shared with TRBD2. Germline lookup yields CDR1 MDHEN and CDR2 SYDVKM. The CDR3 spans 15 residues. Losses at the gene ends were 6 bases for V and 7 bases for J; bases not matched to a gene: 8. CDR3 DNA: TGTGCCAGCAGCCAGACTAGCGGGAGACTTTATACGCAGTATTTT. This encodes CASSQTSGRLYTQYF.

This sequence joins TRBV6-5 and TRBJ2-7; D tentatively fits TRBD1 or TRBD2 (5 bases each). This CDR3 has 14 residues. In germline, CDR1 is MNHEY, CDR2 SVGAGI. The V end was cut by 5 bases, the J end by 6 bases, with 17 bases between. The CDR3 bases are TGTGCCAGCAGTCCGACAGTAGCCCGGGGCGAGCAGTACTTC. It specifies CASSPTVARGEQYF.

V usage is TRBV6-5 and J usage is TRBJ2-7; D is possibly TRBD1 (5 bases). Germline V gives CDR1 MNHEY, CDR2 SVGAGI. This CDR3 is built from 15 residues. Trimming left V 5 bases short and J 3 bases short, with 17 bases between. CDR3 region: CASSPRQGGIYEQYF. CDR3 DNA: TGTGCCAGCAGTCCCCGGCAGGGTGGGATCTACGAGCAGTACTTC.

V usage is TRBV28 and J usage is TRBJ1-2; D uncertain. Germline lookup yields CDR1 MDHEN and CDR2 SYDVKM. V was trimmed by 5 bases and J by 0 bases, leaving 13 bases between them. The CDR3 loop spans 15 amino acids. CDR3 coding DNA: TGTGCCAGCAGTCTACCGTTATTGGCTAACTATGGCTACACCTTC. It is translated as CASSLPLLANYGYTF.

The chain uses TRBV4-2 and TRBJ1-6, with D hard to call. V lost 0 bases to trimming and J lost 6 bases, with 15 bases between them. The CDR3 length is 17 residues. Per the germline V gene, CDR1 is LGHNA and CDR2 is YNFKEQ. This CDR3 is CASSQEQAAGANSPLHF. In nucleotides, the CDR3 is TGTGCCAGCAGCCAAGAGCAAGCGGCAGGAGCTAATTCACCCCTCCACTTT.

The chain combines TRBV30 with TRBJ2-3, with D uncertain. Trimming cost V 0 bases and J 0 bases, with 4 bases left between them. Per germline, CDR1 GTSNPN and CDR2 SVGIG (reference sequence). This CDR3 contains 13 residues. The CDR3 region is CAWSVVSTDTQYF. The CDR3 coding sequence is TGTGCCTGGAGTGTGGTTAGCACAGATACGCAGTATTTT.

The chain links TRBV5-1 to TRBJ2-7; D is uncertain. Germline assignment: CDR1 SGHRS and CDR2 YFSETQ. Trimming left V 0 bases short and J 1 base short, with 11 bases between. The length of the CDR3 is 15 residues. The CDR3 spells CASSLAYQASYEQYF. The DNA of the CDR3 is TGCGCCAGCAGCTTGGCCTATCAGGCATCCTACGAGCAGTACTTC.

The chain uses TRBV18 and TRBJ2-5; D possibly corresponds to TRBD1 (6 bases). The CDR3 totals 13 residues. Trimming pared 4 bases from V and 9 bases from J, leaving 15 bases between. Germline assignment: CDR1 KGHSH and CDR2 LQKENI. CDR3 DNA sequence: TGTGCCAGCTCACAACGGACAGAAGGATCCCAGTACTTC. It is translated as CASSQRTEGSQYF.

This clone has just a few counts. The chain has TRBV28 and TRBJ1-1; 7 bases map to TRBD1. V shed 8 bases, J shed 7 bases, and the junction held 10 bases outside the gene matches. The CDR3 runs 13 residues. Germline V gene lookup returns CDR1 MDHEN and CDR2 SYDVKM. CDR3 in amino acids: CASGIDRVGEAFF. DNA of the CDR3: TGTGCCAGCGGCATTGACAGGGTGGGTGAAGCTTTCTTT.

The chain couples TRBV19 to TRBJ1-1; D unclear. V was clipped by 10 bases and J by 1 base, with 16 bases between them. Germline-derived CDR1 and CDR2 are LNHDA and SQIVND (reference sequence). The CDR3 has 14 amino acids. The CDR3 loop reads CATHGREENTEAFF. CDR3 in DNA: TGTGCCACACATGGGAGAGAGGAGAACACTGAAGCTTTCTTT. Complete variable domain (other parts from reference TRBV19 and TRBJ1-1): DGGITQSPKYLFRKEGQNVTLSCEQNLNHDAMYWYRQDPGQGLRLIYYSQIVNDFQKGDIAEGYSVSREKKESFPLTVTSAQKNPTAFYLCATHGREENTEAFFGQGTRLTVV.

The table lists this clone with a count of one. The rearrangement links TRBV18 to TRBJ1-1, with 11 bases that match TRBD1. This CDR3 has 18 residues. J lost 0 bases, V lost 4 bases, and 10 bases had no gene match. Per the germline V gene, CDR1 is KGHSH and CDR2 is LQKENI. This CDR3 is CASSLFGQGAGLNTEAFF. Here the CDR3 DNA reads TGTGCCAGCTCACTATTTGGACAGGGGGCCGGATTGAACACTGAAGCTTTCTTT.

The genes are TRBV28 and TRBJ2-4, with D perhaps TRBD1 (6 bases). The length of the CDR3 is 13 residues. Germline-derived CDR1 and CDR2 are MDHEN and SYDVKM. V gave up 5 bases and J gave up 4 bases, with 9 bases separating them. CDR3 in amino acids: CASSPGQKNIQYF. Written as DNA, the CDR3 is TGTGCCAGCAGTCCCGGACAGAAAAACATTCAGTACTTC.

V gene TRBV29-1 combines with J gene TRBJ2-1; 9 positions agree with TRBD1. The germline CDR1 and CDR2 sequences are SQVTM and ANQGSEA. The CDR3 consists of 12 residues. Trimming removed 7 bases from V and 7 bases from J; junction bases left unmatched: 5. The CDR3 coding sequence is TGCAGCGGTACTGGACAGGGGAATGAGCAGTTCTTC. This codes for CSGTGQGNEQFF.

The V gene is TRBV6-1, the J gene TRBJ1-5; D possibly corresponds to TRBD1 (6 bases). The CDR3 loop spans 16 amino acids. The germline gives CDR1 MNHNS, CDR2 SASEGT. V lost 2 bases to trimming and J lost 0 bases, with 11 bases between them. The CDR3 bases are TGTGCCAGCAGTGAAATCTGGGGGCGTAGCAATCAGCCCCAGCATTTT. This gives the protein CASSEIWGRSNQPQHF.

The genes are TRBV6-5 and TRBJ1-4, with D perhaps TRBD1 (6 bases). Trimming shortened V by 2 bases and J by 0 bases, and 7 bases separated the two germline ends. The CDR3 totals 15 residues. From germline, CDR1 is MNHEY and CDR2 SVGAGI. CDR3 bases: TGTGCCAGCAGTTACCAGGGGACAACTAATGAAAAACTGTTTTTT. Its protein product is CASSYQGTTNEKLFF.

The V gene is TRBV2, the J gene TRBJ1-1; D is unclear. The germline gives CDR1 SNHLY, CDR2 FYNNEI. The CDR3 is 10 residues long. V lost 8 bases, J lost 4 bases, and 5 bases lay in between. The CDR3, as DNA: TGTGCCAGCGCAGCCACTGAAGCTTTCTTT. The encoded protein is CASAATEAFF.

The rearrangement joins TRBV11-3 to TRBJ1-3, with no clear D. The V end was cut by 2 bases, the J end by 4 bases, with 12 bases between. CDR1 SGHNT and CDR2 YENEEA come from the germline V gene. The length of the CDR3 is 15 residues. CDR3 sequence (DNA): TGTGCCAGCAGCTTACCCGGGAGACACGGAAACACCATATATTTT. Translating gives CASSLPGRHGNTIYF.

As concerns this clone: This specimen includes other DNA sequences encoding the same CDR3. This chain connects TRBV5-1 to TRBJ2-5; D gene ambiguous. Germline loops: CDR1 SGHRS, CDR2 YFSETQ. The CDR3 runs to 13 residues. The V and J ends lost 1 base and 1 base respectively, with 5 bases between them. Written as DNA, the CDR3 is TGCGCCAGCAGCTTGCCCTCCCAAGAGACCCAGTACTTC. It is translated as CASSLPSQETQYF.

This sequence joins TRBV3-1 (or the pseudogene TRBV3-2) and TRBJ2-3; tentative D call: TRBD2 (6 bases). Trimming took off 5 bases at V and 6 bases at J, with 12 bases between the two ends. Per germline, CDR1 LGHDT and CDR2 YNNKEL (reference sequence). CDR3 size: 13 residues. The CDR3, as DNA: TGTGCCAGCAGCGGGGGACTCACGGATACGCAGTATTTT. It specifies CASSGGLTDTQYF.

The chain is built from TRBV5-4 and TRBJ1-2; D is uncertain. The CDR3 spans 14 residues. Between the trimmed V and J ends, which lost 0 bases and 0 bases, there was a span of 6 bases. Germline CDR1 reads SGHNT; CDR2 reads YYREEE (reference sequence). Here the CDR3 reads CASSLDYANYGYTF. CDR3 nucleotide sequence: TGTGCCAGCAGCTTGGATTACGCTAACTATGGCTACACCTTC.

CDR3 sequence reads: CASSLVGGRSYEQYF. The DNA for the CDR3 is TGTGCCAGCAGCTTAGTGGGCGGGAGAAGCTACGAGCAGTACTTC. The chain employs TRBV11-2 and TRBJ2-7, with TRBD2 matching 7 bases. With 1 base clipped from V and 3 bases from J, the junction kept 6 bases outside the gene matches. CDR1 is SGHAT, CDR2 FQNNGV, per germline. This CDR3 comprises 15 residues.

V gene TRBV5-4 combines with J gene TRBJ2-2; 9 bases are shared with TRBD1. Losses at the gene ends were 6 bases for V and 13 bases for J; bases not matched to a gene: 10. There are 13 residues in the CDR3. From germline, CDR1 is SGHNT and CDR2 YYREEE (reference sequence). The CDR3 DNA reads TGTGCCAGCAACCCGGGACAGGGCGGACGGCTGTTTTTT. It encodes CASNPGQGGRLFF.

Here the CDR3 reads CASSPKWGYTGELFF. The CDR3, as DNA: TGCGCCAGCAGCCCCAAATGGGGGTACACCGGGGAGCTGTTTTTT. The rearrangement joins TRBV4-1 to TRBJ2-2; D may be TRBD1 or TRBD2 (5 bases each). Germline V gene sequence: CDR1 MGHRA, CDR2 YSYEKL. The CDR3 is 15 residues long. Deletions cut 4 bases from V and 3 bases from J, with 12 bases between.

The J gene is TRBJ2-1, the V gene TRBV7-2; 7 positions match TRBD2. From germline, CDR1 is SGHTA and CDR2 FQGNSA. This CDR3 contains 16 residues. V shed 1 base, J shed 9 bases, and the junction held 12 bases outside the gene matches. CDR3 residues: CASSLVVGGSLPEQFF. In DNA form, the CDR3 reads TGTGCCAGCAGCTTAGTAGTCGGCGGGAGCCTTCCTGAGCAGTTCTTC.

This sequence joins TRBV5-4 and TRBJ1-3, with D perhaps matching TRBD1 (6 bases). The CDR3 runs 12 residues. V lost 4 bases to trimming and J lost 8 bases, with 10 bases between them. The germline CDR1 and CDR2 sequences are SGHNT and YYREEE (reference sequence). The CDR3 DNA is TGTGCCAGCAGCCGAAACAGGGACACCATATATTTT. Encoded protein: CASSRNRDTIYF.

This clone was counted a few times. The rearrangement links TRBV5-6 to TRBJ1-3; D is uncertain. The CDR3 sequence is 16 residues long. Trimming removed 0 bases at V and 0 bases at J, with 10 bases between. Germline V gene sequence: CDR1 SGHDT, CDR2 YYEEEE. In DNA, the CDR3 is TGTGCCAGCAGCTTGGTGGTGGAAAGCTCTGGAAACACCATATATTTT. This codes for CASSLVVESSGNTIYF.

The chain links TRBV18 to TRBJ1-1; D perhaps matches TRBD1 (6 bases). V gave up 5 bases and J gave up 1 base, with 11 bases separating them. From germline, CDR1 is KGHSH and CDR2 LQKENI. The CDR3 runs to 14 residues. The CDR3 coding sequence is TGTGCCAGCTCAACGGGACAAGAGAACACTGAAGCTTTCTTT. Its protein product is CASSTGQENTEAFF. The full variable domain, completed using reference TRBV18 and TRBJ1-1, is NAGVMQNPRHLVRRRGQEARLRCSPMKGHSHVYWYRQLPEEGLKFMVYLQKENIIDESGMPKERFSAEFPKEGPSILRIQQVVRGDSAAYFCASSTGQENTEAFFGQGTRLTVV.

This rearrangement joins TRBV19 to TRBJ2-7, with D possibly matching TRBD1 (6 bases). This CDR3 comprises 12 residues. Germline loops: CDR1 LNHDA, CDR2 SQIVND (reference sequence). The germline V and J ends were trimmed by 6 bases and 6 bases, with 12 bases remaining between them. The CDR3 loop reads CASRGTGSEQYF. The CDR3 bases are TGTGCCAGTAGAGGTACAGGGTCCGAGCAGTACTTC.

CDR3 protein: CAISEGSMNTEAFF. In DNA, the CDR3 is TGTGCCATCAGTGAGGGCAGTATGAACACTGAAGCTTTCTTT. This chain joins TRBV10-3 and TRBJ1-1; unclear D gene. This CDR3 is built from 14 residues. Germline values: CDR1 ENHRY, CDR2 SYGVKD. The V end lost 2 bases, the J end lost 0 bases, and 7 bases lay between the germline ends.

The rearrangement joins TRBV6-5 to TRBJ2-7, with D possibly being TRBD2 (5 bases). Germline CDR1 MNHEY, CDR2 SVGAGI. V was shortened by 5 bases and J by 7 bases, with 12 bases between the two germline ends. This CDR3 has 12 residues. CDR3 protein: CASSHPPGEQYF. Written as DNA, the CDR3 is TGTGCCAGCAGTCACCCCCCGGGGGAGCAGTACTTC.

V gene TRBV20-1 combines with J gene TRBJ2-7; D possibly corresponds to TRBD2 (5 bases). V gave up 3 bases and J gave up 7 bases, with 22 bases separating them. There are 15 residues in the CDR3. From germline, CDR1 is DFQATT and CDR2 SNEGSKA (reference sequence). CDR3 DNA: TGCAGTGCTAGTCGCCTAAACCTCCTTACGGGAGAGCAGTACTTC. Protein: CSASRLNLLTGEQYF.